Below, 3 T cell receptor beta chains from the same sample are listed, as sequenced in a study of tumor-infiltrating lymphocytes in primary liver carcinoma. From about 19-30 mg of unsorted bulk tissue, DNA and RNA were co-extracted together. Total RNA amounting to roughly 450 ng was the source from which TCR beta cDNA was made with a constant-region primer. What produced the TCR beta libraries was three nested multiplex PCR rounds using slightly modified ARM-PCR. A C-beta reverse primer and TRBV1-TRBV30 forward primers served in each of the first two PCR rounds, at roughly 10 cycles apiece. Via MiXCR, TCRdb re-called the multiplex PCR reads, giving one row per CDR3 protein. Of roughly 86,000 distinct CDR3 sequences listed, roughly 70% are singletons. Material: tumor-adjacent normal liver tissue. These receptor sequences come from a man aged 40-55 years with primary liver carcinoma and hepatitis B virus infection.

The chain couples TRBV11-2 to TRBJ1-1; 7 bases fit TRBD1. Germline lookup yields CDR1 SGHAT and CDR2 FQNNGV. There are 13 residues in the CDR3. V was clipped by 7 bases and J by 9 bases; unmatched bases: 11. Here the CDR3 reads CASTPDREDQAFF. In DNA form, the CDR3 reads TGTGCCAGCACCCCCGACAGGGAGGACCAAGCTTTCTTT. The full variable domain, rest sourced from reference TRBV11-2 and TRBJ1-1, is EAGVAQSPRYKIIEKRQSVAFWCNPISGHATLYWYQQILGQGPKLLIQFQNNGVVDDSQLPKDRFSAERLKGVDSTLKIQPAKLEDSAVYLCASTPDREDQAFFGQGTRLTVV.

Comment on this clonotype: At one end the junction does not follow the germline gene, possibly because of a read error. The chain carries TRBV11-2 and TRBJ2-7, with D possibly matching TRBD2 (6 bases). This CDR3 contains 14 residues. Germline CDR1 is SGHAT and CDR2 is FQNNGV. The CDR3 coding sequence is TGTGCCAGCACCCTAGAGTACGGGGACTGCGTGCAGCACTTC. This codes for CASTLEYGDCVQHF. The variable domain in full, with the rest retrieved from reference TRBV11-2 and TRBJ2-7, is EAGVAQSPRYKIIEKRQSVAFWCNPISGHATLYWYQQILGQGPKLLIQFQNNGVVDDSQLPKDRFSAERLKGVDSTLKIQPAKLEDSAVYLCASTLEYGDCVQHFGPGTRLTVT.

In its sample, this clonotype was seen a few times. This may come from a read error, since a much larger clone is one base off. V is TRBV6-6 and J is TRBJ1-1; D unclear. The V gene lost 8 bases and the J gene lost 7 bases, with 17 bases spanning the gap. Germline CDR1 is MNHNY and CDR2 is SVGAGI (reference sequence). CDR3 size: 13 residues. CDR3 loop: CASGPTPDIEAFF. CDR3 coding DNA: TGTGCCAGCGGCCCGACACCTGACATTGAAGCTTTCTTT.